Listed here are 16 T cell receptor beta chains from one sample, sequenced in a study of beta chain features in type 1 diabetes. Whole-study results and caveats: Shortening that was moderate but significant affected the TCRB CDR3s of Type 1 diabetes patients in all four CD4+ subsets.

Their specific antigens are unknown. Expressed TCRB transcripts were sequenced because the entire RNA isolate underwent reverse transcription. The repertoire was sequenced with immunoSEQ multiplex PCR; TCRdb's copy has only in-frame clones and lacks some. The sample has some 660,000 clones, around 15% seen once. The sample taken for sequencing was naive CD4+ T cells from blood. Every receptor here comes from a man younger than 30 with type 1 diabetes.

For this clone: Distinct nucleotide sequences in the sample also encode this CDR3. The rearrangement uses TRBV30 and TRBJ1-1, with TRBD1 as a possible D gene (5 bases). This CDR3 is 17 amino acids long. Per the germline V gene, CDR1 is GTSNPN and CDR2 is SVGIG (reference sequence). Trimming shortened V by 0 bases and J by 0 bases, and 17 bases separated the two germline ends. This CDR3 reads CAWSVARGVKMNTEAFF. In DNA form, the CDR3 reads TGTGCCTGGAGTGTAGCTAGGGGTGTAAAAATGAACACTGAAGCTTTCTTT.

The chain is built from TRBV29-1 and TRBJ1-5; D not resolved. This CDR3 spans 14 amino acids. V shed 4 bases and J shed 4 bases, with 14 bases lying between them. From germline, CDR1 is SQVTM and CDR2 ANQGSEA. This chain's CDR3 is CSVGFGGLNQPQHF. In nucleotides, the CDR3 is TGCAGCGTTGGATTTGGCGGACTTAATCAGCCCCAGCATTTT.

The chain carries TRBV15 and TRBJ2-2; D might be TRBD1 (6 bases). Per the germline V gene, CDR1 is LNHNV and CDR2 is YYDKDF (reference sequence). Trimming pared 0 bases from V and 6 bases from J, leaving 14 bases between. The CDR3 has 16 amino acids. The DNA for the CDR3 is TGTGCCACCAGCAGAGATCCAGAACAGGGCTCCGGGGAGCTGTTTTTT. Translating it yields CATSRDPEQGSGELFF. Complete variable domain (other parts from reference TRBV15 and TRBJ2-2): DAMVIQNPRYQVTQFGKPVTLSCSQTLNHNVMYWYQQKSSQAPKLLFHYYDKDFNNEADTPDNFQSRRPNTSFCFLDIRSPGLGDTAMYLCATSRDPEQGSGELFFGEGSRLTVL.

This clone was seen a few times. The chain combines TRBV29-1 with TRBJ2-1, with TRBD1 identical over 10 bases. This CDR3 is 13 amino acids long. J was trimmed by 8 bases and V by 8 bases; bases with no gene match: 9. Germline CDR1 and CDR2: SQVTM and ANQGSEA. The CDR3 nucleotides read TGCAGCTCACTGACAGGGGGCACCGATGAGCAGTTCTTC. Translation: CSSLTGGTDEQFF.

This clone has more than one count but fewer than ten. The gene calls are TRBV2 and TRBJ1-5; D is possibly TRBD1 (5 bases). This CDR3 is 15 amino acids long. Trimming stripped 2 bases from V and 9 bases from J, with 17 bases between. Germline V gene sequence: CDR1 SNHLY, CDR2 FYNNEI. CDR3 DNA sequence: TGTGCCAGCAGTGAACTCGAGTACAGGTTAATGCCCCAGCATTTT. Encoded protein: CASSELEYRLMPQHF.

V gene TRBV7-9 combines with J gene TRBJ1-5; 9 bases line up with TRBD1. The length of the CDR3 is 17 residues. Trimming cost V 4 bases and J 6 bases; bases outside gene matches: 13. Germline assignment: CDR1 SEHNR and CDR2 FQNEAQ (reference sequence). The CDR3: CASSSTSGQGSSQPQHF. For the CDR3, the DNA is TGTGCCAGCAGCTCCACCTCCGGACAGGGGTCAAGTCAGCCCCAGCATTTT.

This clone was seen only a few times. The chain carries TRBV13 and TRBJ1-1; D possibly corresponds to TRBD1 (5 bases). The CDR3 length is 14 residues. V was clipped by 2 bases and J by 3 bases, with 10 bases between them. Germline V gene data show CDR1 as PRHDT and CDR2 as FYEKMQ (reference sequence). CDR3 amino acids: CASSLRGADTEAFF. Here the CDR3 DNA reads TGTGCCAGCAGCTTACGGGGCGCCGACACTGAAGCTTTCTTT.

The sample holds a few counts of this clone. The chain recombines TRBV29-1 with TRBJ2-3, with D unclear. This CDR3 is built from 13 residues. The germline gives CDR1 SQVTM, CDR2 ANQGSEA. V was cut by 1 base and J by 7 bases, with 12 bases left in between. The DNA of the CDR3 is TGCAGCGTTGAAGTCGGGCCGCTGAATACGCAGTATTTT. Amino acid sequence: CSVEVGPLNTQYF.

This clone was seen only a few times. The V and J genes are TRBV4-3 and TRBJ1-2; D call uncertain. V was cut by 0 bases and J by 8 bases, with 13 bases left in between. This CDR3 spans 14 amino acids. Germline lookup yields CDR1 LGHNA and CDR2 YSLEER. The CDR3 is CASSQEPGSMGYTF. The CDR3 DNA follows: TGCGCCAGCAGCCAAGAACCGGGATCTATGGGCTACACCTTC.

The chain employs TRBV28 and TRBJ1-1; D remains ambiguous. Trimming shortened V by 5 bases and J by 1 base, and 17 bases separated the two germline ends. The germline gives CDR1 MDHEN, CDR2 SYDVKM. This CDR3 has 16 amino acids. The CDR3, as DNA: TGTGCCAGCAGTACCCGCTGGTCCGGAGAGAACACTGAAGCTTTCTTT. This sequence encodes CASSTRWSGENTEAFF.

A few counts support this clone. V is TRBV6-5 and J is TRBJ2-1; 9 bases agree with TRBD1. From germline, CDR1 is MNHEY and CDR2 SVGAGI. The CDR3 contains 13 residues. With V trimmed by 6 bases and J by 9 bases, 6 bases remained unmatched. The CDR3 region has the DNA TGTGCCAGCAGAGAACAGGGGGCTGCTGAGCAGTTCTTC. Its protein product is CASREQGAAEQFF.

The chain joins TRBV7-2 to TRBJ2-7; D possibly uses TRBD1 or TRBD2 (5 bases each). Germline CDR1 SGHTA, CDR2 FQGNSA. The CDR3 extends over 11 amino acids. V gave up 4 bases and J gave up 10 bases, with 11 bases separating them. CDR3 DNA: TGTGCCAGCAGCTCCCGGGACCAACAGTACTTC. Its protein product is CASSSRDQQYF. Full variable domain (rest looked up from reference TRBV7-2 and TRBJ2-7): GAGVSQSPSNKVTEKGKDVELRCDPISGHTALYWYRQSLGQGLEFLIYFQGNSAPDKSGLPSDRFSAERTGGSVSTLTIQRTQQEDSAVYLCASSSRDQQYFGPGTRLTVT.

This clone was counted a few times. The rearrangement links TRBV4-3 to TRBJ2-4, with 8 bases lining up with TRBD1. Unmatched junction bases numbered 9, after V lost 2 bases and J lost 3 bases. Looked up from germline, CDR1 is LGHNA and CDR2 is YSLEER. The CDR3 runs 17 residues. The chain's CDR3 is CASSQFQGASGKNIQYF. CDR3 nucleotide sequence: TGCGCCAGCAGCCAATTTCAGGGGGCTTCGGGCAAAAACATTCAGTACTTC.

CDR3: CASSFGLGAGDTQYF. CDR3 DNA sequence: TGTGCCAGCAGTTTCGGTTTGGGGGCCGGGGATACGCAGTATTTT. V and J are TRBV27 and TRBJ2-3; D might be TRBD1 (6 bases). This CDR3 contains 15 residues. The germline CDR1 and CDR2 sequences are MNHEY and SMNVEV (reference sequence). V shed 3 bases and J shed 6 bases, with 16 bases lying between them.

This clone was counted between two and nine times. At the DNA level, this CDR3 is encoded by other sequences in the same sample as well. The J gene is TRBJ1-1, the V gene TRBV30; D uncertain. CDR1 is GTSNPN, CDR2 SVGIG, per germline (reference sequence). V was trimmed by 3 bases and J by 2 bases, leaving 4 bases between them. The length of the CDR3 is 11 residues. CDR3 protein: CAWSLNTEAFF. In nucleotides, the CDR3 is TGTGCCTGGAGCCTTAACACTGAAGCTTTCTTT.

The gene calls are TRBV5-1 and TRBJ2-1; maybe TRBD2 (6 bases). The CDR3 consists of 15 residues. V dropped 2 bases and J dropped 2 bases, with 11 bases sitting between them. The V gene's germline CDR1 is SGHRS and CDR2 YFSETQ. This CDR3 reads CASSLVAEPYNEQFF. The CDR3 coding sequence is TGCGCCAGCAGCTTAGTAGCGGAACCCTACAATGAGCAGTTCTTC.